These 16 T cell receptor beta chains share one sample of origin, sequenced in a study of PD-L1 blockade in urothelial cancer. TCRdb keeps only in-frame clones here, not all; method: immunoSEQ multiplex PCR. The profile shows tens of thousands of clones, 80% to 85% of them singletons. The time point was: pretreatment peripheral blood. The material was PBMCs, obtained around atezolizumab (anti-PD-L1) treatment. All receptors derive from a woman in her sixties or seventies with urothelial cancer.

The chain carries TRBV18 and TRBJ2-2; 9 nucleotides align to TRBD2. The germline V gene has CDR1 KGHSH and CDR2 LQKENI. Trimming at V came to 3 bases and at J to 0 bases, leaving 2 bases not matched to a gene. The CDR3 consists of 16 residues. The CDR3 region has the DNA TGTGCCAGCTCACCCGGACTAGCGACGAACACCGGGGAGCTGTTTTTT. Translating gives CASSPGLATNTGELFF. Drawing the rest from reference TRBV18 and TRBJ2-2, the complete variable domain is NAGVMQNPRHLVRRRGQEARLRCSPMKGHSHVYWYRQLPEEGLKFMVYLQKENIIDESGMPKERFSAEFPKEGPSILRIQQVVRGDSAAYFCASSPGLATNTGELFFGEGSRLTVL.

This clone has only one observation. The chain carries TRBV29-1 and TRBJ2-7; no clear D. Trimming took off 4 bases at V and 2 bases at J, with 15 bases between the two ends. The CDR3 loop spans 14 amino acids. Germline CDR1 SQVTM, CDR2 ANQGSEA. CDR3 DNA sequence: TGCAGCGTTGTTTGTCAGGAACTTCCCTACGAGCAGTACTTC. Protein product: CSVVCQELPYEQYF.

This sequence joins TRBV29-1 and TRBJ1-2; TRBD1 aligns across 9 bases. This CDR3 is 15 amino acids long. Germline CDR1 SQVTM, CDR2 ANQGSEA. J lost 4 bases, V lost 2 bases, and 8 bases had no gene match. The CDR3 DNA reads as TGCAGCGTTGAATTGCGGGGACAGGGCCTCTATGGCTACACCTTC. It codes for CSVELRGQGLYGYTF.

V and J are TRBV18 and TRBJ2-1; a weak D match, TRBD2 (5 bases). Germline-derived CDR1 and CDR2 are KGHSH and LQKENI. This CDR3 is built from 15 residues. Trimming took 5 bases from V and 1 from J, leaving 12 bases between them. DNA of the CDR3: TGTGCCAGCTCAGACGGACTCGGATCCTACAATGAGCAGTTCTTC. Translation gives CASSDGLGSYNEQFF.

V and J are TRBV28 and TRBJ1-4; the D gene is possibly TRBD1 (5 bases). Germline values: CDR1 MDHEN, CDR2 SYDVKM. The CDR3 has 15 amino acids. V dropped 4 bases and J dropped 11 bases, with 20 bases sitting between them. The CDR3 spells CASSSLGEGTGKLFF. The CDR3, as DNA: TGTGCCAGCAGTTCCCTAGGGGAAGGCACTGGGAAACTGTTTTTT.

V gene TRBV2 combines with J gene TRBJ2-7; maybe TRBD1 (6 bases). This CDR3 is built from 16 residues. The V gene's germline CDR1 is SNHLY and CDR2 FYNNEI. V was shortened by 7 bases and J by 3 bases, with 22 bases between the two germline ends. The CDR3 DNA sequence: TGTGCCAGCATTCAGGGGCCCCCACCCATGATCTACGAGCAGTACTTC. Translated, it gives CASIQGPPPMIYEQYF.

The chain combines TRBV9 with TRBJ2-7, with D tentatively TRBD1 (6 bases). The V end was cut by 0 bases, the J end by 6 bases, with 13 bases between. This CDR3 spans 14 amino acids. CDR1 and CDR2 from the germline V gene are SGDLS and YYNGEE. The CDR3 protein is CASSVEERGIEQYF. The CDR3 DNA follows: TGTGCCAGCAGCGTAGAGGAAAGGGGGATCGAGCAGTACTTC. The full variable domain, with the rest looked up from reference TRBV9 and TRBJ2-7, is DSGVTQTPKHLITATGQRVTLRCSPRSGDLSVYWYQQSLDQGLQFLIQYYNGEERAKGNILERFSAQQFPDLHSELNLSSLELGDSALYFCASSVEERGIEQYFGPGTRLTVT.

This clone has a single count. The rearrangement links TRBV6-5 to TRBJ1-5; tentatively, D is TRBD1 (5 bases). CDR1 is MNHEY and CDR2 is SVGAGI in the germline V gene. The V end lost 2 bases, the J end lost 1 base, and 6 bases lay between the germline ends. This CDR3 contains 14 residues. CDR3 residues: CASSYGGSNQPQHF. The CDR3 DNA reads TGTGCCAGCAGTTACGGGGGGAGCAATCAGCCCCAGCATTTT.

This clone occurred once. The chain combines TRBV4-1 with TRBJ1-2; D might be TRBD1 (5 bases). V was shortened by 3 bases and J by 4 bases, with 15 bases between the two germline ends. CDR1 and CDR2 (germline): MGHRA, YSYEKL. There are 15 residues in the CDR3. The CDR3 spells CASSHPPQGSYGYTF. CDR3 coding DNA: TGCGCCAGCAGCCACCCACCCCAGGGTAGCTATGGCTACACCTTC.

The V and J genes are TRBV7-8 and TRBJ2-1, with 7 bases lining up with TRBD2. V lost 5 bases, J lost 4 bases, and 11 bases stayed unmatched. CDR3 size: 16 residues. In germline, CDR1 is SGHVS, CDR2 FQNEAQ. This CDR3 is CASSTVLAEMYNEQFF. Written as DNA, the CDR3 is TGTGCCAGCAGCACTGTTCTAGCGGAGATGTACAATGAGCAGTTCTTC.

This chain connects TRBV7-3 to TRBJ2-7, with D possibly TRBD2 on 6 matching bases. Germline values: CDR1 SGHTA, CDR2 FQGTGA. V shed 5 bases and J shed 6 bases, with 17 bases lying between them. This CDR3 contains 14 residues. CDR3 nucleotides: TGTGCCAGCAGCCAAGCGGGCGGGGTAAGCGAGCAGTACTTC. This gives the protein CASSQAGGVSEQYF.

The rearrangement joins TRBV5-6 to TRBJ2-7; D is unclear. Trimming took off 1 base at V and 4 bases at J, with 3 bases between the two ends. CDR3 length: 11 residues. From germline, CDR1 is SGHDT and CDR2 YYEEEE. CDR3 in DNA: TGTGCCAGCAGCTTGACTTACGAGCAGTACTTC. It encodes CASSLTYEQYF.

CDR3 bases: TGCGCCAGCAGTGTCCAGGCCACCACCGGGGAGCTGTTTTTT. Translated, it gives CASSVQATTGELFF. The chain employs TRBV10-1 and TRBJ2-2; D is unresolved. The CDR3 length is 14 residues. Trimming left V 4 bases short and J 4 bases short, with 10 bases between. Germline CDR1 is WNHNN and CDR2 is SYGVQD (reference sequence).

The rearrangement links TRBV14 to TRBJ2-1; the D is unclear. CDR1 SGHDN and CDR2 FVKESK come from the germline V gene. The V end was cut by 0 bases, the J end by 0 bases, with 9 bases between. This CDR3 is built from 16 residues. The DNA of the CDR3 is TGTGCCAGCAGCCAAGATGCCGGTAGCTCCTACAATGAGCAGTTCTTC. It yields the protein CASSQDAGSSYNEQFF.

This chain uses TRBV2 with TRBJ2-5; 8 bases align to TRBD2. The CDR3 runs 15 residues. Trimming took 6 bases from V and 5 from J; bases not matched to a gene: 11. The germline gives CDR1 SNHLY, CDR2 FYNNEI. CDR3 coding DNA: TGTGCCAGCAGACTCGAGTCGGGGGGGGCGGAGACCCAGTACTTC. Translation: CASRLESGGAETQYF.

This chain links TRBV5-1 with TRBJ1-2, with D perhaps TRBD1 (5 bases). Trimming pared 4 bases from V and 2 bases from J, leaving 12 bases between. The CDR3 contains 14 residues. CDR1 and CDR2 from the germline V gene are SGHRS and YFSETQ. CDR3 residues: CASSTDRSNYGYTF. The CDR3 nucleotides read TGCGCCAGCAGCACAGACAGATCCAACTATGGCTACACCTTC. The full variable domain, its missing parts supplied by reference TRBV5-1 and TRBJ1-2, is KAGVTQTPRYLIKTRGQQVTLSCSPISGHRSVSWYQQTPGQGLQFLFEYFSETQRNKGNFPGRFSGRQFSNSRSEMNVSTLELGDSALYLCASSTDRSNYGYTFGSGTRLTVV.